This TCR beta chain was captured in a study of control samples from healthy donors and cancer patients. Germline loops: CDR1 LGHDT, CDR2 YNNKEL (reference sequence). The junction had 6 bases not matched to a gene; V was cut back by 0 bases and J by 8 bases. The CDR3 sequence is 15 residues long. Clones were read by immunoSEQ multiplex PCR, and TCRdb kept only the in-frame ones, dropping some. This sample has 150,000 to 200,000 clones, with roughly nine tenths found just once. J is TRBJ1-4 and V is TRBV3-1 (or the pseudogene TRBV3-2); TRBD1 matches at 7 bases. Sequenced material: blood. This TCR derives from a young woman in good health. CDR3 coding DNA: TGTGCCAGCAGCCAAGATAGGCAGGGGGGCGAAAAACTGTTTTTT. It codes for CASSQDRQGGEKLFF.